Described below is a single T cell receptor beta chain sequence and its context. Its antigen is undetermined. The data belong to a study of long-term antiretroviral therapy in people with HIV. Trimming cost V 5 bases and J 5 bases, with 7 bases left between them. The CDR3 extends over 12 amino acids. Germline values: CDR1 SGHTA, CDR2 FQGNSA. Version v3.0 of the immunoSEQ assay ran at survey level. Profiling relied on immunoSEQ multiplex PCR, and the TCRdb table lists in-frame clones only, not all of them. The sample yields 12,000 to 15,000 clones, roughly 88% seen once. Findings and limits, study-wide: Regardless of time point, clones expanded before ART dominated the repertoire.

The source of this sequence is a middle-aged man with HIV. The chain employs TRBV7-2 and TRBJ1-5; D call uncertain. Source: unsorted PBMCs, taken 6.2 years after starting antiretroviral therapy. In DNA form, the CDR3 reads TGTGCCAGCAGCCTGGGGTATCAGCCCCAGCATTTT. Residues: CASSLGYQPQHF.